This TCR beta chain was obtained from a study of shared clonotypes between healthy human individuals. Note on this clone: Its antigen is not identified.

Clones were read by immunoSEQ multiplex PCR, and TCRdb kept only the in-frame ones, dropping some. This sample has 600,000 to 750,000 clones; roughly two thirds occur once, and the top ten carry about 1.7%. Germline CDR1 is MGHRA and CDR2 is YSYEKL. The CDR3 has 15 residues. Trimming shortened V by 4 bases and J by 6 bases, and 16 bases separated the two germline ends. Findings and limits, study-wide: Sequencing depth was predicted to influence how clonotypes are shared among donors.

The clonotype comes from a woman aged 30 to 39 in good health. The chain employs TRBV4-1 and TRBJ2-1; no clear D. Specimen: memory CD4+ T cells sorted from blood. Subset indicated: CD45RA-negative fraction. In DNA form, the CDR3 reads TGCGCCAGCAGCCGAGCCGGCCCCGCGTCCAATGAGCAGTTCTTC. Its protein is CASSRAGPASNEQFF.